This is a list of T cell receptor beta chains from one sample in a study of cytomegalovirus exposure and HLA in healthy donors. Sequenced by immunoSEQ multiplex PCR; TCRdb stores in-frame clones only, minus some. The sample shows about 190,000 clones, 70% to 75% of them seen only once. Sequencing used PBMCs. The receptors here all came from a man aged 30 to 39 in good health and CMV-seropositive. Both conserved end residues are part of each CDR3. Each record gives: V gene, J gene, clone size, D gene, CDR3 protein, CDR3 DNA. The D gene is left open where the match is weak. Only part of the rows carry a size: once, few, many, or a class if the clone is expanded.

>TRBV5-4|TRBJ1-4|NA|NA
CASSLTAGKLFF
TGTGCCAGCAGCTTGACCGCGGGAAAACTGTTTTTT
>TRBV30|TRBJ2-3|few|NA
CAWSVRTDTQYF
TGTGCCTGGAGTGTTAGAACAGATACGCAGTATTTT
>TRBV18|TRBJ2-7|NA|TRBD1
CASSTDRALSYEQYF
TGTGCCAGCTCTACCGACAGGGCACTCTCCTACGAGCAGTACTTC
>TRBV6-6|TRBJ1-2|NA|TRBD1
CASRTGQGISYGYTF
TGTGCCAGCAGAACCGGACAGGGGATTAGCTATGGCTACACCTTC
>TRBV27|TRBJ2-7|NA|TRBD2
CASSLGAGVGYEQYF
TGTGCCAGCAGTTTAGGGGCGGGAGTGGGATACGAGCAGTACTTC
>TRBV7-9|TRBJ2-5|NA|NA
CSSSVPETQYF
TGTTCCAGCAGCGTCCCGGAGACCCAGTACTTC
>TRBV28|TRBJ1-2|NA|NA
CASSPSRDYGYTF
TGTGCCAGCAGTCCCTCGAGGGACTATGGCTACACCTTC
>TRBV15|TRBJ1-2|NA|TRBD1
CATSTPDRGLGGYTF
TGTGCCACCAGCACCCCCGACAGGGGACTTGGTGGCTACACCTTC
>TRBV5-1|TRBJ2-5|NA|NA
CASSLGAGGKETQYF
TGCGCCAGCAGCTTGGGGGCTGGCGGGAAAGAGACCCAGTACTTC
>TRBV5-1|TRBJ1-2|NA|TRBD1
CASSSGQGPEQTF
TGCGCCAGCAGCTCGGGACAGGGGCCGGAACAGACCTTC
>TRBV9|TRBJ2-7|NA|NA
CASSVGQRSYEQYF
TGTGCCAGCAGCGTAGGTCAAAGGAGCTACGAGCAGTACTTC
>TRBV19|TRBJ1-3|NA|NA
CASGEMGPSGNTIYF
TGTGCCAGTGGGGAGATGGGTCCTTCTGGAAACACCATATATTTT
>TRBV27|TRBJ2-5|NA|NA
CASSRLAKETQYF
TGTGCCAGCAGTCGTCTAGCGAAAGAGACCCAGTACTTC
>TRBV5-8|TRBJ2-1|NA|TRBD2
CASSLALTGLAGGLQFF
TGTGCCAGCAGCTTGGCCTTAACGGGACTAGCGGGAGGGCTTCAGTTCTTC
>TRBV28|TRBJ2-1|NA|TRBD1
CASRLTGGNEQFF
TGTGCCAGCAGGCTGACAGGGGGGAATGAGCAGTTCTTC
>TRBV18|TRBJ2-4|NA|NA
CASSRSSTGAKNIQYF
TGTGCCAGCTCACGGTCTAGCACTGGGGCCAAAAACATTCAGTACTTC
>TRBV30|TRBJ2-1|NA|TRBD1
CAWSTRTGGVNEQFF
TGTGCCTGGAGTACCCGGACAGGGGGAGTCAATGAGCAGTTCTTC
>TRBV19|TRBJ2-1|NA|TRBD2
CASSMGTSGSVTYNEQFF
TGTGCCAGTAGTATGGGGACTAGCGGGAGTGTCACCTACAATGAGCAGTTCTTC
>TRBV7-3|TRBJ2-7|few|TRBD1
CASSPGQGTRYEQYF
TGTGCCAGCAGCCCCGGACAGGGTACGAGATACGAGCAGTACTTC
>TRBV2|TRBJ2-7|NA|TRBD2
CASKLAGGPYEQYF
TGTGCCAGTAAACTAGCGGGAGGGCCCTACGAGCAGTACTTC
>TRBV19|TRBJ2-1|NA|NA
CASKEGGVNNEQFF
TGTGCCAGCAAAGAGGGGGGGGTGAACAATGAGCAGTTCTTC
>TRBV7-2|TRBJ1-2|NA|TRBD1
CASSPGQGIDYTF
TGTGCCAGCAGCCCCGGACAGGGCATCGACTACACCTTC
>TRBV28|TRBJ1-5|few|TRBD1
CASSEGQVGQPQHF
TGTGCCAGCAGCGAGGGACAGGTGGGACAGCCCCAGCATTTT
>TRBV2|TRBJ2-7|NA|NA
CASCTGYEQYF
TGTGCCTCCTGCACGGGATACGAGCAGTACTTC
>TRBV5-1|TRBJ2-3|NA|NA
CASSFLQGATDTQYF
TGCGCCAGCAGCTTCCTACAAGGGGCCACAGATACGCAGTATTTT
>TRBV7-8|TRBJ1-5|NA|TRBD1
CASSSTGNQPQHF
TGTGCCAGCAGCTCGACAGGGAATCAGCCCCAGCATTTT
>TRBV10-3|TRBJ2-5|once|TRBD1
CAINGQGLETQYF
TGTGCCATCAACGGACAGGGTTTAGAGACCCAGTACTTC
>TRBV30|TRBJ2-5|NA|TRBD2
CAWSISPLAGQGTQYF
TGTGCCTGGAGTATATCACCACTAGCGGGGCAGGGGACCCAGTACTTC
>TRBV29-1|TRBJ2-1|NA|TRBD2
CSVGGLAGARNEQFF
TGCAGCGTTGGGGGACTAGCGGGAGCAAGGAATGAGCAGTTCTTC
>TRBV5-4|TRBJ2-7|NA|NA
CASSLAGVDEQYF
TGTGCCAGCAGCTTGGCCGGGGTTGACGAGCAGTACTTC
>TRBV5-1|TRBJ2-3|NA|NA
CASSLQGPGTDTQYF
TGCGCCAGCAGCTTACAGGGTCCTGGCACAGATACGCAGTATTTT